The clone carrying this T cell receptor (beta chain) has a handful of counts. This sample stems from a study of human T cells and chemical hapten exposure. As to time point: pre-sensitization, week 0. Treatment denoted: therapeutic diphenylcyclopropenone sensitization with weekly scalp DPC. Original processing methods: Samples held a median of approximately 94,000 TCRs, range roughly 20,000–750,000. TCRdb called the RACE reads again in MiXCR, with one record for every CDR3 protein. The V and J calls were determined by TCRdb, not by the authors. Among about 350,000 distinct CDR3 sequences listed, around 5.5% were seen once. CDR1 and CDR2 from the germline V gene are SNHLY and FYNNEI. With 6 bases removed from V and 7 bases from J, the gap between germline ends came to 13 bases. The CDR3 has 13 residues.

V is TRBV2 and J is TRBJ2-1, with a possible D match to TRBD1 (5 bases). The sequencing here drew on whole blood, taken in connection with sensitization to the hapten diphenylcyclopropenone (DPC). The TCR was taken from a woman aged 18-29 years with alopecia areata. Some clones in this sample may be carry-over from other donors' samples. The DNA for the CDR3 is TGTGCCAGCAGCACAGACAGCCGGAATGAGCAGTTCTTC. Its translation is CASSTDSRNEQFF.